The 3 T cell receptor beta chains below all came from one sample that was sequenced in a study of T cell changes during pregnancy in multiple sclerosis. Using immunoSEQ multiplex PCR, the repertoire was profiled, and TCRdb retains in-frame clones only, with some absent. The table has more than 55,000 clones, 90% seen once. Source: peripheral blood, taken in the first trimester of pregnancy. Receptors were obtained from a female donor in good health, enrolled as a control in a pregnancy study.

This rearrangement joins TRBV29-1 to TRBJ2-7, with 8 bases lining up with TRBD1. This CDR3 is built from 14 residues. Germline lookup yields CDR1 SQVTM and CDR2 ANQGSEA. V shed 4 bases, J shed 7 bases, and the junction held 12 bases outside the gene matches. The CDR3 spells CSVVPPGRGHEQYF. The DNA of the CDR3 is TGCAGCGTTGTGCCCCCAGGCAGGGGGCATGAGCAGTACTTC.

V gene TRBV7-9 combines with J gene TRBJ2-5; 7 bases match TRBD1. This CDR3 contains 13 residues. Germline CDR1 SEHNR, CDR2 FQNEAQ (reference sequence). V was pared by 5 bases and J by 2 bases, with 2 bases of the junction left unmatched. Here the CDR3 DNA reads TGTGCCAGCAGCCGCAGGGGGCAAGAGACCCAGTACTTC. It codes for CASSRRGQETQYF. The complete variable domain, with remaining parts taken from reference TRBV7-9 and TRBJ2-5, reads DTGVSQNPRHKITKRGQNVTFRCDPISEHNRLYWYRQTLGQGPEFLTYFQNEAQLEKSRLLSDRFSAERPKGSFSTLEIQRTEQGDSAMYLCASSRRGQETQYFGPGTRLLVL.

V is TRBV11-1 and J is TRBJ1-1, with D perhaps matching TRBD1 (6 bases). The CDR3 is made up of 14 amino acids. Trimming shortened V by 5 bases and J by 4 bases, and 14 bases separated the two germline ends. Germline V gene data show CDR1 as SGHAT and CDR2 as FQDESV (reference sequence). CDR3 DNA: TGTGCCAGCAGCCTTCAGACAGGAGGCACTGAAGCTTTCTTT. Its protein is CASSLQTGGTEAFF.